The clone carrying this T cell receptor (beta chain) appeared many times. Germline CDR1 is LNHDA and CDR2 is SQIVND (reference sequence). The CDR3 has 14 residues. The V and J ends lost 3 bases and 4 bases respectively, with 12 bases between them. Ophthalmopathy was moderately-to-severely active, CAS at least 3, NOSPECS at least 4, lasting under 3 months. The diagnosis combined clinical symptoms, thyroxine, TRAb, thyroid ultrasound and orbital computed tomography scans. This sample was taken from a study of Graves' ophthalmopathy and Graves' hyperthyroidism. Overall study context: The blood sample was drawn at first diagnosis and before any treatment.

Amplification targeted the TCR beta CDR3 regions, with RNA transcripts as the source material. Second-round multiplex PCR followed a first-round RT-PCR using HTBI primers. TCRdb recomputed calls from the multiplex PCR reads with MiXCR, one row per CDR3 protein. The sample records about 340,000 distinct CDR3 sequences, roughly a sixth being singletons. The chain recombines TRBV19 with TRBJ1-2; D is unclear. The sequencing input was peripheral blood. The TCR was taken from an adult man with Graves' ophthalmopathy. CDR3 DNA sequence: TGTGCCAGTAGTATTTTGCAGGTGGGCTATGGCTACACCTTC. Its translation is CASSILQVGYGYTF.